What follows are 30 T cell receptor beta chains derived from one specimen sequenced in a study of blood T cell repertoires in COVID-19. Generated by immunoSEQ multiplex PCR, the TCRdb table keeps only in-frame clones and is missing some. The sample records fewer than 350,000 clones, about 92% being singletons. The sequenced sample consisted of peripheral blood. Receptor source: a woman aged 60-70 years with COVID-19, enrolled during active disease.

This chain's CDR3 is CAWSKGTENQPQHF. The CDR3 DNA reads as TGTGCCTGGAGTAAGGGGACAGAGAATCAGCCCCAGCATTTT. The chain employs TRBV30 and TRBJ1-5; 7 bases line up with TRBD1. The CDR3 loop spans 14 amino acids. Germline lookup yields CDR1 GTSNPN and CDR2 SVGIG (reference sequence). The ends lost 2 bases at V and 4 bases at J; junction bases unmatched: 5.

The chain joins TRBV7-6 to TRBJ2-5, with TRBD2 as a possible D gene (5 bases). The germline gives CDR1 SGHVS, CDR2 FNYEAQ. The CDR3 covers 15 residues. V was pared by 5 bases and J by 6 bases, with 19 bases between. For the CDR3, the DNA is TGTGCCAGCAGCCCAGGACTGGAGAGGTCGCAGACCCAGTACTTC. Translation gives CASSPGLERSQTQYF.

The chain has TRBV2 and TRBJ1-6, with D maybe TRBD1 (6 bases). The CDR3 contains 15 residues. Germline CDR1 is SNHLY and CDR2 is FYNNEI. V lost 3 bases to trimming and J lost 6 bases, with 12 bases between them. DNA for the CDR3: TGTGCCAGCAGTGAGAGCAGGGGATCTAATTCACCCCTCCACTTT. As protein: CASSESRGSNSPLHF.

The chain uses TRBV5-1 and TRBJ2-3; D not certain. V lost 1 base and J lost 0, with 6 bases in between. This CDR3 is 14 amino acids long. In germline, CDR1 is SGHRS, CDR2 YFSETQ. CDR3 sequence reads: CASSLQVSTDTQYF. The DNA for the CDR3 is TGCGCCAGCAGCTTGCAGGTCAGCACAGATACGCAGTATTTT.

The chain is built from TRBV27 and TRBJ2-3; TRBD2 agrees at 7 bases. This CDR3 has 14 residues. J lost 6 bases, V lost 5 bases, and 8 bases had no gene match. Germline V gene sequence: CDR1 MNHEY, CDR2 SMNVEV (reference sequence). Here the CDR3 DNA reads TGTGCCAGCAGTCCGTCCTCACTAGCGGATACGCAGTATTTT. As protein: CASSPSSLADTQYF.

The chain is built from TRBV3-1 (or the pseudogene TRBV3-2) and TRBJ1-1; D call uncertain. Germline lookup yields CDR1 LGHDT and CDR2 YNNKEL (reference sequence). V lost 0 bases and J lost 1, with 6 bases in between. The CDR3 sequence is 14 residues long. CDR3 in DNA: TGTGCCAGCAGCCAAGATCCCGGGAACACTGAAGCTTTCTTT. This translates into CASSQDPGNTEAFF.

This clone was counted once. The CDR3 spells CASSPSHSGNTIYF. The DNA of the CDR3 is TGTGCCAGCAGCCCGTCCCATAGTGGAAACACCATATATTTT. The chain is built from TRBV3-1 (or the pseudogene TRBV3-2) and TRBJ1-3; D is uncertain. Germline CDR1 LGHDT, CDR2 YNNKEL (reference sequence). Trimming pared 4 bases from V and 3 bases from J, leaving 10 bases between. This CDR3 has 14 amino acids.

V and J are TRBV11-2 and TRBJ1-1; 7 bases line up with TRBD1. Germline assignment: CDR1 SGHAT and CDR2 FQNNGV. Trimming cost V 5 bases and J 3 bases; bases outside gene matches: 6. This CDR3 is 14 amino acids long. CDR3 nucleotide sequence: TGTGCCAGCAGCCCACAGGGGAGGTACACTGAAGCTTTCTTT. This translates into CASSPQGRYTEAFF.

The rearrangement uses TRBV6-1 and TRBJ1-1; D call uncertain. Per the germline V gene, CDR1 is MNHNS and CDR2 is SASEGT. V was trimmed by 1 base and J by 5 bases, leaving 20 bases between them. The CDR3 spans 17 residues. The CDR3 bases are TGTGCCAGCAGTGAAGGGCGGATTTCCTTAGGGAGGACTGAAGCTTTCTTT. Encoded protein: CASSEGRISLGRTEAFF.

The chain links TRBV6-5 to TRBJ2-3, with 8 nucleotides matching TRBD2. CDR1 MNHEY and CDR2 SVGAGI come from the germline V gene. The CDR3 is 14 amino acids. V dropped 5 bases and J dropped 4; count of bases not matched to a gene: 5. The CDR3 DNA is TGTGCCAGCAGTCCGGGACTAGTAGCAGATACGCAGTATTTT. This sequence encodes CASSPGLVADTQYF.

This sequence joins TRBV12-3 or TRBV12-4 and TRBJ1-4; the D is unclear. Trimming removed 3 bases at V and 8 bases at J, with 7 bases between. The CDR3 is 12 residues long. The CDR3 DNA follows: TGTGCCAGCAGTTTCGTCGGGGAAAAACTGTTTTTT. Translation: CASSFVGEKLFF.

The rearrangement links TRBV7-3 to TRBJ1-2; TRBD1 might be the D (5 bases). From germline, CDR1 is SGHTA and CDR2 FQGTGA. Trimming took 2 bases from V and 14 from J, leaving 18 bases between them. This CDR3 comprises 13 residues. The CDR3 nucleotides are TGTGCCAGCAGCTTAGGGGCGACACAGGCAGTTACCTTC. This encodes CASSLGATQAVTF.

The chain has TRBV5-1 and TRBJ2-5; D possibly corresponds to TRBD2 (6 bases). Germline assignment: CDR1 SGHRS and CDR2 YFSETQ. Trimming pared 0 bases from V and 5 bases from J, leaving 14 bases between. The CDR3 runs to 15 residues. In nucleotides, the CDR3 is TGCGCCAGCAGCTTGGGCGGGGCCCCCCGGGAGACCCAGTACTTC. Amino acid sequence: CASSLGGAPRETQYF. Full variable domain (missing parts from reference TRBV5-1 and TRBJ2-5): KAGVTQTPRYLIKTRGQQVTLSCSPISGHRSVSWYQQTPGQGLQFLFEYFSETQRNKGNFPGRFSGRQFSNSRSEMNVSTLELGDSALYLCASSLGGAPRETQYFGPGTRLLVL.

The genes are TRBV30 and TRBJ1-4, with 7 bases matching TRBD1. After removal of 1 base from V and 8 bases from J, the junction contained 16 bases not matched to a gene. CDR1 GTSNPN and CDR2 SVGIG come from the germline V gene (reference sequence). CDR3 size: 17 residues. The CDR3 DNA is TGTGCCTGGAGTGGCCATAGACAGGGCCTCCGAGCAGAAAAACTGTTTTTT. Protein sequence: CAWSGHRQGLRAEKLFF.

A remark on this clone: The junction does not match germline at one end; this may be a read error. The V gene is TRBV7-7, the J gene TRBJ2-3, with TRBD1 identical over 7 bases. Per germline, CDR1 SSHAT and CDR2 FNYEAQ (reference sequence). There are 15 residues in the CDR3. The DNA of the CDR3 is TGTGCTAGCAGCCGAACGACAGGGCCCACAGATACGCAGTATTTT. Translation gives CASSRTTGPTDTQYF.

This clone appeared a single time. The chain uses TRBV25-1 and TRBJ1-5; TRBD1 is a possible D gene (5 bases). Germline CDR1 MGHDK, CDR2 SYGVNS. V lost 3 bases to trimming and J lost 4 bases, with 10 bases between them. The CDR3 sequence is 14 residues long. In DNA form, the CDR3 reads TGTGCCAGCAGTGACCTGGGGCTTAATCAGCCCCAGCATTTT. As protein: CASSDLGLNQPQHF.

This sequence joins TRBV3-1 (or the pseudogene TRBV3-2) and TRBJ2-2; D ambiguous. Germline V gene data show CDR1 as LGHDT and CDR2 as YNNKEL (reference sequence). This CDR3 is built from 14 residues. Trimming removed 2 bases at V and 7 bases at J, with 11 bases between. CDR3 loop: CASSQMQASGELFF. In DNA form, the CDR3 reads TGTGCCAGCAGCCAAATGCAGGCCAGCGGGGAGCTGTTTTTT.

The rearrangement joins TRBV5-1 to TRBJ1-5; D not resolved. The CDR3 sequence is 15 residues long. Germline loops: CDR1 SGHRS, CDR2 YFSETQ. Trimming took 4 bases from V and 0 from J, leaving 11 bases between them. CDR3 sequence: CASSPGYNSNQPQHF. As DNA, the CDR3 is TGCGCCAGCAGCCCAGGTTATAATAGCAATCAGCCCCAGCATTTT. Full variable domain (rest looked up from reference TRBV5-1 and TRBJ1-5): KAGVTQTPRYLIKTRGQQVTLSCSPISGHRSVSWYQQTPGQGLQFLFEYFSETQRNKGNFPGRFSGRQFSNSRSEMNVSTLELGDSALYLCASSPGYNSNQPQHFGDGTRLSIL.

The V and J genes are TRBV12-3 or TRBV12-4 and TRBJ1-2; no clear D gene. The CDR3 covers 12 residues. V dropped 8 bases and J dropped 0 bases, with 7 bases sitting between them. The CDR3 loop is CASRLANYGYTF. The DNA of the CDR3 is TGTGCCAGCCGACTAGCTAACTATGGCTACACCTTC.

The chain employs TRBV12-3 or TRBV12-4 and TRBJ1-2; D gene ambiguous. The CDR3 loop spans 12 amino acids. Trimming shortened V by 6 bases and J by 4 bases, and 9 bases separated the two germline ends. The CDR3 here is CASSLDSYGYTF. In DNA form, the CDR3 reads TGTGCCAGCAGCCTCGACTCCTATGGCTACACCTTC.

The rearrangement joins TRBV5-4 to TRBJ1-4; 12 bases line up with TRBD1. CDR1 is SGHNT and CDR2 is YYREEE in the germline V gene (reference sequence). The CDR3 is 16 residues long. After removal of 3 bases from V and 4 bases from J, the junction contained 4 bases not matched to a gene. The CDR3 DNA is TGTGCCAGCAGCTCCGGGACAGGGGGCCGTAATGAAAAACTGTTTTTT. Protein sequence: CASSSGTGGRNEKLFF. The entire variable domain, with the rest obtained from reference TRBV5-4 and TRBJ1-4, is as follows: ETGVTQSPTHLIKTRGQQVTLRCSSQSGHNTVSWYQQALGQGPQFIFQYYREEENGRGNFPPRFSGLQFPNYSSELNVNALELDDSALYLCASSSGTGGRNEKLFFGSGTQLSVL.

The chain uses TRBV11-2 and TRBJ1-2; D remains ambiguous. CDR1 and CDR2 from the germline V gene are SGHAT and FQNNGV. The CDR3 is 14 residues long. V lost 4 bases to trimming and J lost 4 bases, with 13 bases between them. CDR3 protein: CASSSRAEGYGYTF. CDR3 DNA: TGTGCCAGCAGCTCCCGAGCGGAAGGCTATGGCTACACCTTC. Full variable domain (missing parts from reference TRBV11-2 and TRBJ1-2): EAGVAQSPRYKIIEKRQSVAFWCNPISGHATLYWYQQILGQGPKLLIQFQNNGVVDDSQLPKDRFSAERLKGVDSTLKIQPAKLEDSAVYLCASSSRAEGYGYTFGSGTRLTVV.

This clone was counted only a few times. V usage is TRBV5-6 and J usage is TRBJ1-3, with TRBD1 matching over 7 bases. Germline V gives CDR1 SGHDT, CDR2 YYEEEE. Trimming removed 2 bases from V and 3 bases from J; junction bases left unmatched: 11. CDR3 length: 17 residues. CDR3 protein: CASSFQEGAVGGNTIYF. CDR3 bases: TGTGCCAGCAGCTTCCAGGAGGGGGCCGTTGGTGGAAACACCATATATTTT.

V gene TRBV23-1 combines with J gene TRBJ1-2, with a possible D match to TRBD1 (5 bases). TRBV23-1 is an open reading frame whose function is uncertain. The CDR3 has 14 residues. Deletions cut 1 base from V and 4 bases from J, with 10 bases between. CDR3 residues: CASSQLPGPYGYTF. Written as DNA, the CDR3 is TGCGCCAGCAGTCAATTGCCAGGGCCCTATGGCTACACCTTC.

This clone was detected once. The J gene is TRBJ1-1, the V gene TRBV6-2 or TRBV6-3, with a possible D match to TRBD1 (5 bases). The CDR3 spans 15 residues. The ends were cut back, 0 bases at V and 2 bases at J, with 10 bases in the middle. Germline lookup yields CDR1 MNHEY and CDR2 SVGEGT. The CDR3 region is CASSYSWGGNTEAFF. CDR3 nucleotides: TGTGCCAGCAGTTACTCATGGGGGGGAAACACTGAAGCTTTCTTT.

This sequence joins TRBV5-1 and TRBJ2-3, with 15 bases lining up with TRBD2. The CDR3 is 18 residues long. CDR1 is SGHRS, CDR2 YFSETQ, per germline. The J segment lost 4 bases and the V segment lost 3 bases, leaving 9 bases of the junction unmatched. The CDR3 loop is CASSSGLAGGPGADTQYF. CDR3 in DNA: TGCGCCAGCAGCTCAGGACTAGCGGGGGGGCCAGGTGCAGATACGCAGTATTTT. The full variable domain, rest sourced from reference TRBV5-1 and TRBJ2-3, is KAGVTQTPRYLIKTRGQQVTLSCSPISGHRSVSWYQQTPGQGLQFLFEYFSETQRNKGNFPGRFSGRQFSNSRSEMNVSTLELGDSALYLCASSSGLAGGPGADTQYFGPGTRLTVL.

The chain combines TRBV7-3 with TRBJ2-2; 12 bases line up with TRBD2. Per germline, CDR1 SGHTA and CDR2 FQGTGA. V dropped 5 bases and J dropped 4; count of bases not matched to a gene: 8. The CDR3 is 17 residues long. CDR3 in DNA: TGTGCCAGCAGCCCCCATACTAGCGGGGGGCCCACCGGGGAGCTGTTTTTT. Translated: CASSPHTSGGPTGELFF.

The V gene is TRBV4-1, the J gene TRBJ2-5, with 10 bases identical to TRBD1. The CDR3 is made up of 15 amino acids. The V segment lost 6 bases and the J segment 1 base; nucleotides outside the gene matches: 5. Germline V gene lookup returns CDR1 MGHRA and CDR2 YSYEKL. CDR3 in amino acids: CASSTGTGVQETQYF. DNA for the CDR3: TGCGCCAGCAGTACCGGGACAGGGGTCCAAGAGACCCAGTACTTC.

This chain links TRBV7-3 with TRBJ2-7, with TRBD1 matching 10 bases. CDR1 SGHTA and CDR2 FQGTGA come from the germline V gene. V trimming: 5 bases; J trimming: 7 bases; junction bases outside the gene matches: 8. The CDR3 is 14 amino acids. The DNA of the CDR3 is TGTGCCAGCAGCCCCGGGACAGGGGCGACGGAGCAGTACTTC. Translation: CASSPGTGATEQYF.

The chain is built from TRBV12-3 or TRBV12-4 and TRBJ1-1; D is perhaps TRBD1 (6 bases). The CDR3 covers 11 residues. Trimming took off 6 bases at V and 11 bases at J, with 13 bases between the two ends. The CDR3 sequence: CASRDTGLAFF. The CDR3 bases are TGTGCCAGCAGAGATACAGGGCTGGCTTTCTTT.